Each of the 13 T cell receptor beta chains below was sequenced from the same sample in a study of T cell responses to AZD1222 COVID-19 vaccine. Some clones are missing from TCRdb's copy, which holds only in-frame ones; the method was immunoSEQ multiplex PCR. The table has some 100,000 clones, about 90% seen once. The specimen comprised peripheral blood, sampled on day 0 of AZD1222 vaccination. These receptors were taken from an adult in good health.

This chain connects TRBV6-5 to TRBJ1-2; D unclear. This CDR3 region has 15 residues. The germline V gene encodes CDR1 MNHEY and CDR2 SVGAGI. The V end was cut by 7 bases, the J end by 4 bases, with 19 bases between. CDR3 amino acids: CASISLREGIYGYTF. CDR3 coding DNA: TGTGCCAGCATTTCCCTGAGAGAGGGAATCTATGGCTACACCTTC.

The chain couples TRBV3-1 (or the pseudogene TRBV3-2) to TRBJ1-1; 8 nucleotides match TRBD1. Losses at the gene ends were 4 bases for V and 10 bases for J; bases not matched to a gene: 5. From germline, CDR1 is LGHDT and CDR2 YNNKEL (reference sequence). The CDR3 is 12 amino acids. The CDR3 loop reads CASSRGQGSAFF. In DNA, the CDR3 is TGTGCCAGCAGCCGAGGACAGGGTTCAGCTTTCTTT.

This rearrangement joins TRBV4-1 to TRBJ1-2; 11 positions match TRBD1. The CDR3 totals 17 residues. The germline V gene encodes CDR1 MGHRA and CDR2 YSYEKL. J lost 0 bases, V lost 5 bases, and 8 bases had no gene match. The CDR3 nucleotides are TGCGCCAGCAGCACCGGGACAGGGGGGAAAGCTAACTATGGCTACACCTTC. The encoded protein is CASSTGTGGKANYGYTF.

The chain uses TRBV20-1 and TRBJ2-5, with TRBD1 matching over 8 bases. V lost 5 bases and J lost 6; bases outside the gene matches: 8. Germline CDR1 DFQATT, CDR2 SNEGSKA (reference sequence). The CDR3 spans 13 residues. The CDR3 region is CSAGGQGDQTQYF. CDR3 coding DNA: TGCAGTGCTGGTGGACAGGGCGACCAGACCCAGTACTTC.

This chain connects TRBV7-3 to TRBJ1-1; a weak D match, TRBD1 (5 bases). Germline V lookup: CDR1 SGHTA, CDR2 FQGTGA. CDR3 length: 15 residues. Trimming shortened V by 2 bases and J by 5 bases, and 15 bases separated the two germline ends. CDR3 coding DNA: TGTGCCAGCAGCTTAGACGGGTCTGAGGGGACTGAAGCTTTCTTT. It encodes CASSLDGSEGTEAFF.

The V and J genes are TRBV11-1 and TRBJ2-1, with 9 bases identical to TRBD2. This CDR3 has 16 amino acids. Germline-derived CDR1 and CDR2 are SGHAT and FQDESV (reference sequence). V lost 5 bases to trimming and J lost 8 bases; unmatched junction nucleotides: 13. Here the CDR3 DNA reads TGTGCCAGCAGCCCTGGCAGCGCGGGAGGGCTGGATGAGCAGTTCTTC. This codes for CASSPGSAGGLDEQFF.

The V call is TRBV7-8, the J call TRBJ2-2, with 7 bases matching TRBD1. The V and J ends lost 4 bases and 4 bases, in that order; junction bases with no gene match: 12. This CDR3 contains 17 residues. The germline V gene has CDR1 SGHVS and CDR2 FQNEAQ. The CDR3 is CASSSHPTGPGTGELFF. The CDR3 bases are TGTGCCAGCAGCTCCCACCCGACAGGGCCGGGCACCGGGGAGCTGTTTTTT.

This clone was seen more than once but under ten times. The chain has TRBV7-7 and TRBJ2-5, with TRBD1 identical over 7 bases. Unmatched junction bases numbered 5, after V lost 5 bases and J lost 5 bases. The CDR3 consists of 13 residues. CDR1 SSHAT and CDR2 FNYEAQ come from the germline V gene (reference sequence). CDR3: CASSIQGWETQYF. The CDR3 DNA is TGTGCCAGCAGCATACAGGGGTGGGAGACCCAGTACTTC.

DNA of the CDR3: TGTGCCAGCAGCCCTACGGCAACTAGCACCGCCTACGAGCAGTACTTC. Translation: CASSPTATSTAYEQYF. The chain carries TRBV3-1 (or the pseudogene TRBV3-2) and TRBJ2-7, with a possible D match to TRBD2 (6 bases). Germline V CDR1 and CDR2: LGHDT, YNNKEL (reference sequence). V was cut by 4 bases and J by 2 bases, with 18 bases left in between. The CDR3 totals 16 residues.

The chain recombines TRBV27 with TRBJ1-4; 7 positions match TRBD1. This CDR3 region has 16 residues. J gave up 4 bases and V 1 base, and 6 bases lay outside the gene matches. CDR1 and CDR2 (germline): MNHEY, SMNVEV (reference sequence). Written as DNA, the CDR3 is TGTGCCAGCAGTTTATGGGGACAGTCCGTTAATGAAAAACTGTTTTTT. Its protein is CASSLWGQSVNEKLFF.

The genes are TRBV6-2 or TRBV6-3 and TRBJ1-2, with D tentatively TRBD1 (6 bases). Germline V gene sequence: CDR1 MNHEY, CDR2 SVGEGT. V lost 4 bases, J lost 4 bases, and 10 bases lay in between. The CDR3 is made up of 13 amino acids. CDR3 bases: TGTGCCAGCAGTTCGACAGGATCCTATGGCTACACCTTC. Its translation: CASSSTGSYGYTF.

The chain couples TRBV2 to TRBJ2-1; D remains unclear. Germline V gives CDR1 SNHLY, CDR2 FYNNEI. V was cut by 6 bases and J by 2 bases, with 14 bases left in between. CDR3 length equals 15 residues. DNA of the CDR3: TGTGCCAGCAGCGGACCTGTCCTAACCTACAATGAGCAGTTCTTC. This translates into CASSGPVLTYNEQFF.

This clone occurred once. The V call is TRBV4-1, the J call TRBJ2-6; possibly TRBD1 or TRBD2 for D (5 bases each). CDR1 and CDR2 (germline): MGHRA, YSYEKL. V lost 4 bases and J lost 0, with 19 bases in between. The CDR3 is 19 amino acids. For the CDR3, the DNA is TGCGCCAGCAGCCCTAGGGCCGGGACCGCCTTCTCTGGGGCCAACGTCCTGACTTTC. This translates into CASSPRAGTAFSGANVLTF.